This T cell receptor beta chain was sequenced in a study of blood T cell repertoires in COVID-19 (dated by TCRdb to 2020 to 2022). Context from the whole study: Samples from collaborators originated in the United States, Italy and Spain and spanned both the acute and convalescent phases of COVID-19. The prospective study material was composed of cDNA or gDNA derived from T cells, B-cell-depleted T cells, or PBMCs. The dataset comprised deeply sampled blood TCRbeta repertoires from subjects exposed to, actively infected with, or recovered from COVID-19. The repertoires were made available in a free public database intended to serve as a resource for research on the immune response to SARS-CoV-2. Samples were obtained from the ongoing ImmuneRACE study (first 160 participants) and from 1,000 to 1,500 subjects provided by 6 global collaborators. Sample metadata almost always included a de-identified subject ID, COVID-19 status, age in years and sex. Where HLA class I and class II types were available, the types were taken from metadata supplied by the sample provider, not from assay-based typing. The research as a whole found: How much clinical and demographic metadata was included differed by source and by participant, and the metadata was provided uncurated.

Participants in the prospective study were aged about 18 to 95 years, lived in 20 to 30 United States geographic areas, and enrolled through a virtual design. In the prospective study, cohorts were assigned on the basis of participant-reported clinical history obtained from a screening survey and a study questionnaire. Exposed participants had been in contact with someone with a PCR-confirmed or clinician-diagnosed COVID-19 case within 2 weeks of study entry. Each participant in the prospective study had whole blood, serum and a nasopharyngeal or oropharyngeal swab collected by mobile phlebotomists. Participants in the prospective study had the option to provide additional blood draws and questionnaires over a 2-month period. Before DNA extraction, prospective study blood samples were shipped either frozen or at room temperature. The immunoSEQ Assay, a bias-controlled multiplex PCR, was used to amplify TCRbeta CDR3 regions from genomic DNA. Turning to the authors' computational methods: The number of nucleated cells in each sample was estimated by amplification of reference gene primers within the assay. To quantify the absolute abundance of each unique TCRbeta CDR3 rearrangement, sequence reads were collapsed and filtered. For each sample, productive Simpson clonality was calculated by taking the square root of Simpson's diversity index across productive rearrangements. TCRdb stores this immuneACCESS table with in-frame sequences only. Part of the clones is absent; in the studies checked, under half of the shortfall reflects unresolved V genes, and no reason is known for the rest. The V and J calls and the clone size are those of that table, but D and trimming were determined from the DNA. Here the sample has some 290,000 clones; roughly 90% occur a single time. About 4% of the sample is held by the ten biggest clonotypes.

As regards this clone: Its recognized antigen is unknown. One base away there is no much larger clone; base qualities are not given.

The CDR3, cysteine through phenylalanine, is 16 amino acids long. Solely the CDR3 DNA is kept, with 48 bases framed from the first base. From a lookup of the germline V gene, CDR1 and CDR2 are SGHDT and YYEEEE. The trim is 0 bases for V and 6 bases for J, with a gap of 17 bases between the germline ends. Sequencing was carried out using PBMCs or T cells enriched from blood (not recorded which). In this chain, TRBV5-6 is recombined with TRBJ2-3; 6 matching bases give a weak D call of TRBD1. The sequence came from a woman younger than 45 who had been exposed to COVID-19. CDR3 region: CASSLGPGHLSDTQYF. At the DNA level, the sequence is TGTGCCAGCAGCTTGGGCCCGGGACATCTAAGCGATACGCAGTATTTT. The entire variable domain, with the stretches around the CDR3 drawn from the reference TRBV5-6 and TRBJ2-3 proteins, is DAGVTQSPTHLIKTRGQQVTLRCSPKSGHDTVSWYQQALGQGPQFIFQYYEEEERQRGNFPDRFSGHQFPNYSSELNVNALLLGDSALYLCASSLGPGHLSDTQYFGPGTRLTVL.